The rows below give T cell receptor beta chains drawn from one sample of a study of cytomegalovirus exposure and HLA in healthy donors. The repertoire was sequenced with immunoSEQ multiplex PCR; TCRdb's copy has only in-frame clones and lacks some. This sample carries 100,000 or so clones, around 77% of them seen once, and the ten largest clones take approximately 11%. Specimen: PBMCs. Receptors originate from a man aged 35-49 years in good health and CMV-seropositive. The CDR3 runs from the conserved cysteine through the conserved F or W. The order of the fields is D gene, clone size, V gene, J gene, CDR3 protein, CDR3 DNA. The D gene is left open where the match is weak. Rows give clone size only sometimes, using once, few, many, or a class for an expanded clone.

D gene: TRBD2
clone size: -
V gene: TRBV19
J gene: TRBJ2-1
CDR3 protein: CASSSPGLAGVEQFF
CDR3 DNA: TGTGCCAGTAGTAGCCCGGGACTAGCGGGGGTTGAGCAGTTCTTC

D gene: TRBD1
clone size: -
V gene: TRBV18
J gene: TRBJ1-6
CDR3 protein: CASSPRARTGDSPLHF
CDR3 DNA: TGTGCCAGCTCACCACGGGCGAGGACAGGAGATTCACCCCTCCACTTT

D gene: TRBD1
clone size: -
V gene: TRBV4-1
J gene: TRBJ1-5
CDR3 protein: CASSQDRQGAAGVDQPQHF
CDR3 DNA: TGCGCCAGCAGCCAAGATCGACAGGGGGCGGCGGGTGTGGATCAGCCCCAGCATTTT

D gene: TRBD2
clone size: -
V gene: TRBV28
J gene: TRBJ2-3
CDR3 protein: CASSFRRGNTDTQYF
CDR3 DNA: TGTGCCAGCAGTTTTCGGCGGGGGAACACAGATACGCAGTATTTT

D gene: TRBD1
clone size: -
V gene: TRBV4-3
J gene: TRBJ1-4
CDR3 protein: CASSQGRGGNEKLFF
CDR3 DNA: TGCGCCAGCAGCCAAGGAAGAGGGGGCAATGAAAAACTGTTTTTT

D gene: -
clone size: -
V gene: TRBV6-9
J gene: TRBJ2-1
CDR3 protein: CASWGQGNNEQFF
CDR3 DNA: TGTGCCAGTTGGGGCCAGGGTAACAATGAGCAGTTCTTC

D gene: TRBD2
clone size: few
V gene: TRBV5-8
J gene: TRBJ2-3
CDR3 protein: CASSEGTSGGTDTQYF
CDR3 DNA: TGTGCCAGCAGCGAAGGGACTAGCGGGGGGACAGATACGCAGTATTTT

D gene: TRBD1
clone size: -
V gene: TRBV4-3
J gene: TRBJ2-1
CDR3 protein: CASSFRQGYRNEQFF
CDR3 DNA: TGCGCCAGCAGTTTTCGACAGGGCTATCGCAATGAGCAGTTCTTC

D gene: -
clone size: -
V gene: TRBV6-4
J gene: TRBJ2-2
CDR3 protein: CASSATGGGTGELFF
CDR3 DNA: TGTGCCAGCAGTGCCACGGGGGGCGGAACCGGGGAGCTGTTTTTT

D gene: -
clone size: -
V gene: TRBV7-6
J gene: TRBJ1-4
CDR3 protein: CASSLTREGEKLFF
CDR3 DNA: TGTGCCAGCAGCTTAACCAGGGAGGGCGAAAAACTGTTTTTT

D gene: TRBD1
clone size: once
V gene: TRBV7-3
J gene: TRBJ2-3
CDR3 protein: CASSFGQASGTDTQYF
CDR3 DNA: TGTGCCAGCAGCTTCGGACAGGCCTCAGGCACAGATACGCAGTATTTT

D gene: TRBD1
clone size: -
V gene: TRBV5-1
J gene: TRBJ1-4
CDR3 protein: CASSLGQGNEKLFF
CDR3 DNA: TGCGCCAGCAGCCTCGGACAGGGGAATGAAAAACTGTTTTTT

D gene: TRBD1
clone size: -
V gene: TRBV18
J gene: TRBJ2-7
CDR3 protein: CASSLGTGEGEQYF
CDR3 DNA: TGTGCCAGCTCACTCGGGACAGGGGAAGGCGAGCAGTACTTC

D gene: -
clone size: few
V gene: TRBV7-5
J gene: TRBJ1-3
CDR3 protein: CARSSGQGHSGNTIYF
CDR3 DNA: TGTGCCAGAAGCAGTGGACAGGGGCACTCTGGAAACACCATATATTTT

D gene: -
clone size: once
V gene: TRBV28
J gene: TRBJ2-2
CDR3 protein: CASSKDSTGELFF
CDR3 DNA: TGTGCCAGCAGCAAAGACAGCACCGGGGAGCTGTTTTTT

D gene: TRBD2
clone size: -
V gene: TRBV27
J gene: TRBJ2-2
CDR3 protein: CASSNSGANTGELFF
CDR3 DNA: TGTGCCAGCAGTAATAGCGGGGCTAACACCGGGGAGCTGTTTTTT

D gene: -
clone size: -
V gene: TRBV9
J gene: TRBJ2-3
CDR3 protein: CASSVEQGGDTQYF
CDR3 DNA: TGTGCCAGCAGCGTAGAACAGGGGGGGGATACGCAGTATTTT

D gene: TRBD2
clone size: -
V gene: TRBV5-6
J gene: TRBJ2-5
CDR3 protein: CASSRGLAGVQETQYF
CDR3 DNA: TGTGCCAGCAGCCGGGGACTAGCGGGGGTCCAAGAGACCCAGTACTTC

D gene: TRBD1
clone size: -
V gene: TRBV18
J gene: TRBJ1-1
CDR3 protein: CASSRDRGTEAFF
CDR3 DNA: TGTGCCAGCTCACGGGACAGAGGCACTGAAGCTTTCTTT

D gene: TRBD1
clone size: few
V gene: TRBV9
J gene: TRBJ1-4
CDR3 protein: CASSVSATGGEKLFF
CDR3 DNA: TGTGCCAGCAGCGTTTCGGCGACAGGGGGTGAAAAACTGTTTTTT

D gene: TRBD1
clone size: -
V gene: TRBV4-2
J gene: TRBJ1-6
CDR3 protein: CASSQDWDRGSPLHF
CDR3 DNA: TGTGCCAGCAGCCAAGATTGGGACAGGGGCTCACCCCTCCACTTT

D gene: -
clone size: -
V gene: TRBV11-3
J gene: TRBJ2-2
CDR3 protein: CASSSDRNTGELFF
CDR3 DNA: TGTGCCAGCAGCTCGGACAGAAACACCGGGGAGCTGTTTTTT

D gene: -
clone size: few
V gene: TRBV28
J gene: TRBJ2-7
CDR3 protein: CASSSQQPGNYEQYF
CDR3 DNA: TGTGCCAGCAGTTCCCAGCAGCCGGGGAACTACGAGCAGTACTTC

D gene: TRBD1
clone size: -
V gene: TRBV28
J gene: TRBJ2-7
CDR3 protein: CASSLWGQGGEQYF
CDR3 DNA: TGTGCCAGCAGTTTATGGGGACAGGGCGGCGAGCAGTACTTC

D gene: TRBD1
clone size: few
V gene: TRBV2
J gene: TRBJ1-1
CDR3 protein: CASRTRTGANTEAFF
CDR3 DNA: TGTGCCAGCAGGACCCGGACAGGGGCGAACACTGAAGCTTTCTTT

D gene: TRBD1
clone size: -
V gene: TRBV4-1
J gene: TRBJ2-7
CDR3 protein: CASSQPGVGTASYEQYF
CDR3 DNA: TGCGCCAGCAGCCAACCCGGCGTTGGGACAGCCTCCTACGAGCAGTACTTC

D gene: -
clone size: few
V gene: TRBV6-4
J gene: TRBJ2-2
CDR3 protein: CASSLRTGPAGELFF
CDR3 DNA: TGTGCCAGCAGCCTACGAACAGGGCCAGCCGGGGAGCTGTTTTTT

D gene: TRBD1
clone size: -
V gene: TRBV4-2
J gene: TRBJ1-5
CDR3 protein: CASSQDFGQVGQPQHF
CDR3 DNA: TGTGCCAGCAGCCAAGATTTTGGACAGGTAGGGCAGCCCCAGCATTTT

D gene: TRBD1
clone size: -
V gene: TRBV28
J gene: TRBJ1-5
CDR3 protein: CASRVRTGGNQPQHF
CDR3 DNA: TGTGCCAGCAGGGTCCGGACAGGGGGAAATCAGCCCCAGCATTTT

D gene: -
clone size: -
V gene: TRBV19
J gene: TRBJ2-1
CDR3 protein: CASKGGLGNEQFF
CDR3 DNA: TGTGCCAGTAAAGGGGGTTTGGGCAATGAGCAGTTCTTC

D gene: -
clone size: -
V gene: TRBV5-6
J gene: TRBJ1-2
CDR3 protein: CASSLQGNYGYTF
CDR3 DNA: TGTGCCAGCAGCTTACAGGGAAACTATGGCTACACCTTC

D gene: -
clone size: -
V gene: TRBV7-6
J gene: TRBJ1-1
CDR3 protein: CASSSYRGRSNTEAFF
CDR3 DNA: TGTGCCAGCAGCTCCTATCGGGGAAGGTCGAACACTGAAGCTTTCTTT

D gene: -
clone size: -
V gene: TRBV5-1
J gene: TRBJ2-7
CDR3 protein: CASSPQGPPYEQYF
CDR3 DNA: TGCGCCAGCAGCCCGCAGGGTCCTCCCTACGAGCAGTACTTC

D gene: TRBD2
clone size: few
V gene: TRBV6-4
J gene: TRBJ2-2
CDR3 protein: CASSLAGGTGELFF
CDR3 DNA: TGTGCCAGCAGCTTAGCGGGTGGCACCGGGGAGCTGTTTTTT

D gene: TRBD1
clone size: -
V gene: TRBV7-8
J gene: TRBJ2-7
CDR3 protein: CASSRDRGYEQYF
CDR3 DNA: TGTGCCAGCAGCCGGGACAGGGGGTACGAGCAGTACTTC

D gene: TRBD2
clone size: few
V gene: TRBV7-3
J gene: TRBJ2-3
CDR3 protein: CASSRSKAGGADTQYF
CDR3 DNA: TGTGCCAGCAGCCGATCAAAAGCGGGGGGGGCAGATACGCAGTATTTT

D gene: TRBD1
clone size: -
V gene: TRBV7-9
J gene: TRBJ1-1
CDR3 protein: CASSLTGTEAFF
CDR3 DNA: TGTGCCAGCAGCTTGACAGGGACTGAAGCTTTCTTT

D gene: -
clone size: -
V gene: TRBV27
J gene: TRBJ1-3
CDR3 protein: CASSRSGSSGNTIYF
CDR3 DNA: TGTGCCAGCAGCCGGAGTGGTTCCTCTGGAAACACCATATATTTT

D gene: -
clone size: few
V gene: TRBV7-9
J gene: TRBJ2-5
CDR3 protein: CASSFPTGDQETQYF
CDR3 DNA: TGTGCCAGCAGCTTCCCAACAGGCGATCAAGAGACCCAGTACTTC

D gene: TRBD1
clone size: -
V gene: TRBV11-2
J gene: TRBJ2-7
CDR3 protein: CASSLMTGDYEQYF
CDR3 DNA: TGTGCCAGCAGTCTCATGACAGGGGACTACGAGCAGTACTTC

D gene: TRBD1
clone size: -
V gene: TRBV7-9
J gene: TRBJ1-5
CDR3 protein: CASSLGTGARNQPQHF
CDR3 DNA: TGTGCCAGCAGCTTAGGGACAGGGGCTCGCAATCAGCCCCAGCATTTT

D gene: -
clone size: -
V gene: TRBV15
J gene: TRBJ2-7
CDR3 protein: CATSRTESDYEQYF
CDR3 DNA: TGTGCCACCAGCAGAACTGAAAGTGACTACGAGCAGTACTTC

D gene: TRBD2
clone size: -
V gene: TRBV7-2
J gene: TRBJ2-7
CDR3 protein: CASSLGGGGPYEQYF
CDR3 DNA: TGTGCCAGCAGCTTAGGCGGGGGGGGGCCCTACGAGCAGTACTTC

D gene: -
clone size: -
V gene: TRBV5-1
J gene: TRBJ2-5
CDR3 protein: CASSLTGEETQYF
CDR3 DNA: TGCGCCAGCAGCTTAACAGGTGAAGAGACCCAGTACTTC

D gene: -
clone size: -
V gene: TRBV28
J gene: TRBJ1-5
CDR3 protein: CASRPSGRVNQPQHF
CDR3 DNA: TGTGCCAGCAGGCCTTCGGGCAGGGTCAATCAGCCCCAGCATTTT

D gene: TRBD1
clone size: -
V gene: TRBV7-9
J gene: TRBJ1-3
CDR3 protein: CASSLQDRDRGAGNTIYF
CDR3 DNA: TGTGCCAGCAGCTTACAGGATAGGGACAGGGGAGCTGGAAACACCATATATTTT

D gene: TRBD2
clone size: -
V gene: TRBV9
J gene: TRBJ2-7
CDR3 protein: CASSVGTSGGAGRFEQYF
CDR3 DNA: TGTGCCAGCAGCGTAGGAACTAGCGGGGGGGCCGGTCGGTTCGAGCAGTACTTC

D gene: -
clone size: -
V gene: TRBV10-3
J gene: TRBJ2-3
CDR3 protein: CAISEGQASTDTQYF
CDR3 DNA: TGTGCCATCAGTGAGGGGCAGGCAAGCACAGATACGCAGTATTTT

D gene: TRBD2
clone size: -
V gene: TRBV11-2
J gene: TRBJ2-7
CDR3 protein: CASTRGTSVAYEQYF
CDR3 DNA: TGTGCCAGCACCCGAGGGACTAGCGTGGCCTACGAGCAGTACTTC

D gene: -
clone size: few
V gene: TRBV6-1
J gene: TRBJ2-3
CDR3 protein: CASSETADTQYF
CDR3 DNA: TGTGCCAGCAGTGAAACTGCGGATACGCAGTATTTT

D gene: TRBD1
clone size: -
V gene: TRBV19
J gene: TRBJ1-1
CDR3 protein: CASSPWTGEGTEAFF
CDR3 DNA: TGTGCCAGTAGTCCCTGGACAGGGGAAGGCACTGAAGCTTTCTTT

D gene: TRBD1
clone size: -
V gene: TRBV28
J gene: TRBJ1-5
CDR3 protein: CASSYPGQGVSGNQPQHF
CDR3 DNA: TGTGCCAGCAGTTATCCAGGACAGGGGGTAAGCGGCAATCAGCCCCAGCATTTT

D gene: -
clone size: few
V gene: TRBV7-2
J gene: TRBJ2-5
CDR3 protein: CASSLASGFQETQYF
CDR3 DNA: TGTGCCAGCAGCTTAGCGTCGGGTTTCCAAGAGACCCAGTACTTC

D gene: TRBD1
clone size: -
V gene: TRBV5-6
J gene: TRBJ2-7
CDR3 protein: CASSNPGQGDEQYF
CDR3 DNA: TGTGCCAGCAGCAACCCGGGACAGGGTGACGAGCAGTACTTC

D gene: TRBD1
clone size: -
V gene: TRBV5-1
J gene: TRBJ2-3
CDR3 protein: CASSLVTGGYTDTQYF
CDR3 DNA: TGCGCCAGCAGCTTGGTTACAGGGGGATACACAGATACGCAGTATTTT

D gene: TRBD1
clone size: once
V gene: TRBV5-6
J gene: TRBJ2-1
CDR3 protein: CASSWGSVAFGRGNEQFF
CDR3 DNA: TGTGCCAGCAGCTGGGGGTCCGTCGCCTTCGGCAGGGGGAATGAGCAGTTCTTC

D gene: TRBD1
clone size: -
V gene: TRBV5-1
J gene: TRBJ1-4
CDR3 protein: CASSLGQGVEKLFF
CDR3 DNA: TGCGCCAGCAGCCTGGGACAGGGGGTGGAAAAACTGTTTTTT

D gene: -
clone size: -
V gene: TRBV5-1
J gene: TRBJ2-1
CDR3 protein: CASSLGDSGNEQFF
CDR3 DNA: TGCGCCAGCAGCTTGGGTGACTCGGGCAATGAGCAGTTCTTC

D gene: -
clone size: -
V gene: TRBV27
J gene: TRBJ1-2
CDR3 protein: CASSLGQGYGYTF
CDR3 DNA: TGTGCCAGCAGTTTGGGTCAGGGCTATGGCTACACCTTC

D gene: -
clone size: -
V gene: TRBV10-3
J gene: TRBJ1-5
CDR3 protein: CAISGGGNQPQHF
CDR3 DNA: TGTGCCATCAGTGGAGGCGGCAATCAGCCCCAGCATTTT